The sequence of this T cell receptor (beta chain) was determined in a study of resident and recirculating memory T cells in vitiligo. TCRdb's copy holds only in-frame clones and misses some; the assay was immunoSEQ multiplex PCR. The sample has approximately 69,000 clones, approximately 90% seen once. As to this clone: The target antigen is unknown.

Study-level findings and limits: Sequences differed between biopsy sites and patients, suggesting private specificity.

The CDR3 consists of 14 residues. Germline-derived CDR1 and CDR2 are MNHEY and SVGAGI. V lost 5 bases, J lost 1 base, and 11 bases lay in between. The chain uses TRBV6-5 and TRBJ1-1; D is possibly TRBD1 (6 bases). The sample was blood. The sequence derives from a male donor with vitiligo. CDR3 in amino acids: CASSTKTGNTEAFF. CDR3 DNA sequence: TGTGCCAGCAGTACTAAGACAGGGAACACTGAAGCTTTCTTT.